This T cell receptor beta chain was sequenced in a study of blood T cell repertoires in COVID-19. The overall study: Sources were T cells, B-cell-depleted T cells, or PBMCs; the material itself was cDNA or gDNA.

Measured with immunoSEQ multiplex PCR; TCRdb has only the in-frame clones, and not every one. The table records approximately 340,000 clones, approximately 93% of them present only once. Trimming left V 3 bases short and J 7 bases short, with 17 bases between. Germline-derived CDR1 and CDR2 are DFQATT and SNEGSKA (reference sequence). The CDR3 spans 14 residues. The chain carries TRBV20-1 and TRBJ2-3; tentatively, D is TRBD1 (6 bases). The receptor was isolated from a woman between 40 and 50 years old who had been exposed to COVID-19. Sequencing was carried out using PBMCs or T cells enriched from blood (not recorded which). CDR3 DNA: TGCAGTGCTAGTCCCCCAGGGGTCATGCATACGCAGTATTTT. It is translated as CSASPPGVMHTQYF.